This record concerns one T cell receptor (beta chain) sequence. In this sample, this clonotype turned up many times. Its antigen is still unknown. No qualities accompany the bases; no much larger clone lies one base away. The data were taken from a study of blood T cells in healthy people across ages (dated by TCRdb to between 2014 and 2017). About the full investigation: In model experiments, template switching captured about one uniquely barcoded TCR beta cDNA molecule for every two T cells. The study measured age-related changes in TCR beta repertoire diversity using deep sequencing normalized with unique cDNA molecular identifiers. Donors were grouped into four age groups: young (average roughly 16 years), middle-aged (under 40), aged (about 59) and long-lived (approximately 75). To avoid experimental bias, donors of different ages were distributed randomly across sequencing lanes. For two donors (one aged 18 to 29 and one aged 80 or older), the study analyzed two additional independent replicas of 1 million unique cDNA reads from the same blood draw.

What the study reported, not specific to this receptor: Observed TCR beta diversity correlated strongly with the percentage of naive T cells measured by flow cytometry. Estimates of total diversity based on one million sequenced T cells were regarded as lower bounds and as underestimates. Compared with the aged group, more naive CD4+ T cells, fewer expanded clones and increased TCR diversity were shown by the long-lived group, suggesting age selection. Donor CMV infection status was unknown, potentially confounding age-related changes in expanded clonotypes. Because profiling used bulk unsorted PBMCs, naive and antigen-experienced compartments could not be compared conclusively. As age increased, observed TCR beta diversity per million T cells dropped in a roughly linear way, and a significant reduction was already evident by age 40.

V is cut by 0 bases and J by 4 bases, and the space between the germline ends is 9 bases. The germline V gene yields LGHNA for CDR1 and YNFKEQ for CDR2. There are 14 amino acids in the CDR3, from cysteine to phenylalanine inclusive. This entry keeps only the CDR3 DNA: 42 bases, framed from base 1. Systemically healthy Caucasian individuals from Russia, some 36 in total and aged about 6 to 90 years, were included as donors. Each donor gave 8 to 10 milliliters of peripheral blood, drawn into EDTA-treated Vacutainer tubes. Ficoll-Paque density-gradient centrifugation was used to isolate PBMCs, with at least 7 million obtained per sample. Total RNA was extracted from PBMCs with Trizol reagent, with at least 6 micrograms obtained per sample. For every donor, flow cytometry on a PBMC aliquot measured the percentage of naive CD45RAhigh/CD27high T cells. Libraries were built with 5' RACE. For sequencing, an Illumina HiSeq 2500 was employed. A second about 7 to 12 cycle PCR used a sample-barcoded 5' primer and a J-beta primer mix. A unique molecular identifier was introduced onto each TCR beta cDNA molecule by a template-switch 5' adaptor carrying 12 random nucleotides. Each sample yielded at least 2.5 million CDR3-containing paired-end reads. All of the RNA was converted into first-strand cDNA using the Mint cDNA synthesis kit, with a TRBC-specific oligonucleotide serving as the primer. Following uracil-DNA glycosylase treatment, all cDNA underwent a first 18-cycle PCR with the universal primers M1SS and BC2_uni_R. As for the authors' bioinformatics: Each sample was normalized by randomly selecting 1 million high-quality reads, each carrying a distinct molecular identifier. Reads with shared molecular identifiers were discarded instead of being binned into consensus sequences. CDR3 identification, clonotype clustering and error correction used MiTCR with a Q25 quality threshold and the strictest error-elimination algorithm. Lower-bound total TCR beta diversity was estimated with a nonparametric unseen species model using Euler transformation. TCRdb redid the processing of the public reads, applying fastp at Q25 and MiXCR, and retained in-frame beta chains. Rows merge per CDR3 protein into single entries with the most common DNA and genes. TCRdb's processing, not the authors' own work, is the source of the V and J calls. The sample table records about 290,000 distinct CDR3 sequences; 27% of these occur just once. Approximately 28% of the sample is taken by the ten largest.

The clonotype comes from a woman between 65 and 79 years old in good health. The chain is made from TRBV4-2 and TRBJ2-5; too little of a D gene remains to name it. The sample consisted of blood. DNA sequence: TGTGCCAGCAGCCAAGAACAAATGGGAGAGACCCAGTACTTC. The encoded protein is CASSQEQMGETQYF.